This T cell receptor beta chain was sequenced during a study of identical twins. Germline CDR1 and CDR2: MNHEY and SMNVEV (reference sequence). The CDR3 contains 16 residues. This clonotype occurred many times. Antigen unknown. The junction and the germline gene differ at one end; a read error may be behind it. Study-wide results and caveats: For zero-insertion analyses, partial confounding could come from invariant MAIT and iNKT cells.

MiXCR was run by TCRdb on the 5' RACE reads, yielding one entry per CDR3 protein. Found here are approximately 700,000 distinct CDR3 sequences, about 20% of them singletons; the top ten hold roughly 13%. These data were likewise used in another study, on T cells expressing NK-cell markers. Turning to that study: In about six donors, dominant CD3+CD56+NKG2C+ clones formed about 1.0-7.5% of CD8+ cells.

The rearrangement links TRBV27 to TRBJ2-7; the D gene could be TRBD1 or TRBD2 (5 bases each). Sequencing was done on a sample of PBMCs. The sequence came from a woman between 18 and 29 years old in good health. This chain's CDR3 is CASSLSGTDTTYGQYF. Written as DNA, the CDR3 is TGTGCCAGCAGTTTATCGGGGACCGACACTACCTACGGGCAGTACTTC.